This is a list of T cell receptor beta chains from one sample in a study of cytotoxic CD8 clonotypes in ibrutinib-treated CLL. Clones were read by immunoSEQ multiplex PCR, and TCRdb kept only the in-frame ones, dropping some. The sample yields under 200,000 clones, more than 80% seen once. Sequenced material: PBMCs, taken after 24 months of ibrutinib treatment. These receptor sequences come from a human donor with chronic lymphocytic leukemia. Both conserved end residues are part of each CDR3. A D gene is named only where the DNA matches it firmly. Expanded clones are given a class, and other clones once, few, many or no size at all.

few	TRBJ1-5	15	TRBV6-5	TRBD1	CASRTDRASNQPQHF	TGTGCCAGCAGAACCGACAGGGCGAGCAATCAGCCCCAGCATTTT
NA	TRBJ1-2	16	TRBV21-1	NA	CASRRPPGQGMEGYTF	TGTGCCAGCAGGAGACCTCCGGGACAGGGAATGGAAGGCTACACCTTC
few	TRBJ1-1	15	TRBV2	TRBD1	CASSGQGKLGTEAFF	TGTGCCAGCAGTGGACAGGGGAAACTTGGCACTGAAGCTTTCTTT
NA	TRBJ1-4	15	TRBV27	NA	CASSSRGVGNEKLFF	TGTGCCAGCAGTTCAAGGGGGGTTGGTAATGAAAAACTGTTTTTT
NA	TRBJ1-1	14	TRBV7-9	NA	CASSPQDGNTEAFF	TGTGCCAGCAGCCCCCAAGACGGGAACACTGAAGCTTTCTTT
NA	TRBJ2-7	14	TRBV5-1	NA	CASSLLGGVYEQYF	TGCGCCAGCAGCCTCCTGGGCGGGGTCTACGAGCAGTACTTC
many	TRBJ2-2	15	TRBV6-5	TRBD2	CASRRGGASTGELFF	TGTGCCAGCAGACGCGGGGGGGCCAGCACCGGGGAGCTGTTTTTT
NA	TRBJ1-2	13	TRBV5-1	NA	CASSLAGFYGYTF	TGCGCCAGCAGCTTGGCCGGTTTCTATGGCTACACCTTC
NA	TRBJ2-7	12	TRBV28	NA	CASSLIRTEQYF	TGTGCCAGCAGTTTAATTAGGACCGAGCAGTACTTC
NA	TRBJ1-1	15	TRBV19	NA	CASSLFGTLNTEAFF	TGTGCCAGTAGTCTCTTTGGGACATTGAACACTGAAGCTTTCTTT
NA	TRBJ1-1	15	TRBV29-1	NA	CSVGRASRLNTEAFF	TGCAGCGTAGGTCGTGCGAGTCGGCTTAACACTGAAGCTTTCTTT
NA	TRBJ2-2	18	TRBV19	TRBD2	CASSRQGFSGDTTGELFF	TGTGCCAGTAGTCGGCAGGGGTTTAGCGGGGACACCACCGGGGAGCTGTTTTTT
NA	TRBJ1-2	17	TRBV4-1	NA	CASSQEGVLEAGYGYTF	TGCGCCAGCAGCCAAGAAGGGGTACTGGAGGCCGGGTATGGCTACACCTTC
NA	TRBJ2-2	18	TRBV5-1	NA	CASTTTGRGAGGTGELFF	TGCGCCAGCACCACGACAGGTCGAGGTGCCGGTGGGACCGGGGAGCTGTTTTTT
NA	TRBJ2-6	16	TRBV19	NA	CASRTGRTSGANVLTF	TGTGCCAGTAGGACCGGGAGAACCTCTGGGGCCAACGTCCTGACTTTC
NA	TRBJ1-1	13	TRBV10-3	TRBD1	CAISFDREAEAFF	TGTGCCATCAGTTTTGACAGGGAGGCTGAAGCTTTCTTT
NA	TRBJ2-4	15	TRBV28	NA	CASSLGVRAKNIQYF	TGTGCCAGCAGTTTGGGGGTCAGGGCCAAAAACATTCAGTACTTC
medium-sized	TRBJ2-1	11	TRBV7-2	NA	CASRGDNEQFF	TGTGCCAGCAGAGGGGACAATGAGCAGTTCTTC
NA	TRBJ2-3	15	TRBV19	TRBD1	CASSSPGTGGDTQYF	TGTGCCAGTAGTTCACCCGGGACAGGGGGAGATACGCAGTATTTT
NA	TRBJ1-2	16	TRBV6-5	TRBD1	CASSSLLGQGNYGYTF	TGTGCCAGCAGTTCCCTGTTAGGACAGGGGAACTATGGCTACACCTTC
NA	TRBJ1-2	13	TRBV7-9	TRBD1	CASSLGQVYGYTF	TGTGCCAGCAGCTTGGGACAGGTTTATGGCTACACCTTC
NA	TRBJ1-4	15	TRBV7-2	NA	CASSPRAAGREKLFF	TGTGCCAGCAGCCCGCGGGCAGCTGGACGGGAAAAACTGTTTTTT
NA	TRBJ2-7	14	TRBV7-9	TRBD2	CASSSGLVTYEQYF	TGTGCCAGCAGCTCCGGACTAGTCACCTACGAGCAGTACTTC
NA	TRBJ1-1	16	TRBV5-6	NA	CASSSYGVRVNTEAFF	TGTGCCAGCAGCTCCTACGGGGTACGGGTGAACACTGAAGCTTTCTTT
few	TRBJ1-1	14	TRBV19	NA	CASDQGQPNTEAFF	TGTGCCAGTGATCAGGGGCAACCTAACACTGAAGCTTTCTTT
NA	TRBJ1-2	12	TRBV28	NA	CASSAANYGYTF	TGTGCCAGCAGTGCGGCTAACTATGGCTACACCTTC